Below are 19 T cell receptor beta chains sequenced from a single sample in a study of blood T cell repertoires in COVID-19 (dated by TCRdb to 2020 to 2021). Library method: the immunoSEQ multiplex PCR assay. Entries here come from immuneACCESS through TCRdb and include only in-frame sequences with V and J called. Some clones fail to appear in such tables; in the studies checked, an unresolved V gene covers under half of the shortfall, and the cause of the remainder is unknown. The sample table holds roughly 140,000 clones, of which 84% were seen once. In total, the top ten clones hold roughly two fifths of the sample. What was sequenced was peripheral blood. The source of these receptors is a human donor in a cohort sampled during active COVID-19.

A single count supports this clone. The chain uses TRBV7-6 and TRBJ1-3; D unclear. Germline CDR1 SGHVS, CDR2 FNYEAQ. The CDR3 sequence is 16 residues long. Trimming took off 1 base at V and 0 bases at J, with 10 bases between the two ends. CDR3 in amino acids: CASSLGAPDSGNTIYF. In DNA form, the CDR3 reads TGTGCCAGCAGCTTAGGGGCACCGGACTCTGGAAACACCATATATTTT.

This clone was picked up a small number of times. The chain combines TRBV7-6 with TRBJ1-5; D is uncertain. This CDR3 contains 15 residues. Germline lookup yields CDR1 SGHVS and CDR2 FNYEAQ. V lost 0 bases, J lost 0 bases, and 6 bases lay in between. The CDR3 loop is CASSLAGDSNQPQHF. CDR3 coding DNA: TGTGCCAGCAGCTTAGCCGGGGATAGCAATCAGCCCCAGCATTTT.

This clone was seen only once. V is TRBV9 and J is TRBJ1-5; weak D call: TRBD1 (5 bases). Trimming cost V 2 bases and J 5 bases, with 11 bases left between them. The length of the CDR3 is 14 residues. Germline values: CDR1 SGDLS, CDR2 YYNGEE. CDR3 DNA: TGTGCCAGCAGCGTCCTACCGGGGGATCAGCCCCAGCATTTT. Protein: CASSVLPGDQPQHF.

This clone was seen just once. The CDR3 sequence: CASSPGQAYGYTF. The CDR3 nucleotides are TGTGCCAGCTCACCGGGACAGGCCTATGGCTACACCTTC. This rearrangement joins TRBV18 to TRBJ1-2; 8 positions agree with TRBD1. The length of the CDR3 is 13 residues. V was clipped by 3 bases and J by 4 bases; unmatched bases: 1. Germline V gives CDR1 KGHSH, CDR2 LQKENI.

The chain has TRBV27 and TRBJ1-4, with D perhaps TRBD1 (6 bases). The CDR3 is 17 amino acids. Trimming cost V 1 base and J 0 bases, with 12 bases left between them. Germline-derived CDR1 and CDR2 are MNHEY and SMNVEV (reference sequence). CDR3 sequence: CASSLFRTAATNEKLFF. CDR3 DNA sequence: TGTGCCAGCAGTTTATTCCGGACAGCCGCAACTAATGAAAAACTGTTTTTT. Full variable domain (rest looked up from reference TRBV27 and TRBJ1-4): EAQVTQNPRYLITVTGKKLTVTCSQNMNHEYMSWYRQDPGLGLRQIYYSMNVEVTDKGDVPEGYKVSRKEKRNFPLILESPSPNQTSLYFCASSLFRTAATNEKLFFGSGTQLSVL.

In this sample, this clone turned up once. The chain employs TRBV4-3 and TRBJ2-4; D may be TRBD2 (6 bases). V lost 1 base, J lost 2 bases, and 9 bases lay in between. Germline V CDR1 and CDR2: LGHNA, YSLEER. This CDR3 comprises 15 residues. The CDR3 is CASSQVGGTKNIQYF. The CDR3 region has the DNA TGCGCCAGCAGCCAAGTCGGGGGTACCAAAAACATTCAGTACTTC.

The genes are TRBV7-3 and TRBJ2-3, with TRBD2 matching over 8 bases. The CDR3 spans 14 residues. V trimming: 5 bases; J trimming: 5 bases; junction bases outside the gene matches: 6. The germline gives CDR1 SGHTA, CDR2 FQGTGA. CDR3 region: CASSTRGGRDTQYF. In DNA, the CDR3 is TGTGCCAGCAGCACACGGGGGGGCCGAGATACGCAGTATTTT.

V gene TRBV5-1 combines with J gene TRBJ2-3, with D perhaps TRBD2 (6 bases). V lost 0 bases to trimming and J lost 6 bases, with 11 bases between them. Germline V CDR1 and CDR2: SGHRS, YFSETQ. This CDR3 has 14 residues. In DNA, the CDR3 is TGCGCCAGCAGCTTGGAGACTAGTGCTGATACGCAGTATTTT. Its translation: CASSLETSADTQYF.

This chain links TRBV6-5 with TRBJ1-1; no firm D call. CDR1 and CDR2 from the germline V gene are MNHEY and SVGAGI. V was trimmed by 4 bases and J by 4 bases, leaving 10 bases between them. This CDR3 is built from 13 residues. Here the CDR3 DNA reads TGTGCCAGCAGTTCAGGCACCTTCACTGAAGCTTTCTTT. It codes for CASSSGTFTEAFF.

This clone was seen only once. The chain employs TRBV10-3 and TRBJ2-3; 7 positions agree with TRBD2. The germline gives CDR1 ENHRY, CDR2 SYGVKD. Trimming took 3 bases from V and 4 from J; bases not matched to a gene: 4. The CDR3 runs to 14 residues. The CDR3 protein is CAISEAGSADTQYF. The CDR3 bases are TGTGCCATCAGTGAAGCGGGGAGTGCAGATACGCAGTATTTT.

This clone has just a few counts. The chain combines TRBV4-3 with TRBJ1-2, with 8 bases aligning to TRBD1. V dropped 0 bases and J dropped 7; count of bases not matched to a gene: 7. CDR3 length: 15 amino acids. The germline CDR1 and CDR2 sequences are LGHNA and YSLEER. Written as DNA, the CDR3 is TGCGCCAGCAGCCAAGAAGGACAGGGCCGGAGTGGCTACACCTTC. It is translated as CASSQEGQGRSGYTF.

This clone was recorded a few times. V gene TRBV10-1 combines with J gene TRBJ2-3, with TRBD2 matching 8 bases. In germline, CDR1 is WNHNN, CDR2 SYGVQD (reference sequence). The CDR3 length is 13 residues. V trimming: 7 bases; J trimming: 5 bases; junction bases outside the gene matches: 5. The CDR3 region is CASTAGGGDTQYF. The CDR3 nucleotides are TGCGCCAGCACGGCGGGGGGAGGAGATACGCAGTATTTT.

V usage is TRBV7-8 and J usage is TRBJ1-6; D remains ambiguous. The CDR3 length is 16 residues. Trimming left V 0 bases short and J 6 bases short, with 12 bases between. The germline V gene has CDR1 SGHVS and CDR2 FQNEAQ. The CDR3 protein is CASSLASAAANSPLHF. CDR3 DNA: TGTGCCAGCAGCTTAGCGTCGGCAGCGGCTAATTCACCCCTCCACTTT.

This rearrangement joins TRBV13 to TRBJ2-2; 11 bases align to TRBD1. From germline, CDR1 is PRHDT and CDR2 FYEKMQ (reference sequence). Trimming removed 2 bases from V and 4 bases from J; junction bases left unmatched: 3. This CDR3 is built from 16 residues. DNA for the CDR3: TGTGCCAGCAGCTTAACCGGGACAGGGGGCACCGGGGAGCTGTTTTTT. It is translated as CASSLTGTGGTGELFF.

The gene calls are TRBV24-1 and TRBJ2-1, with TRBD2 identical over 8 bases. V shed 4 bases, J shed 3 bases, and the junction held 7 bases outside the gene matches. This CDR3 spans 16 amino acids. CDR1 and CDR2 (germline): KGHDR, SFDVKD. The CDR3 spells CATSDFSAGGYNEQFF. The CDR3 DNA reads TGTGCCACCAGTGACTTTTCGGCGGGGGGCTACAATGAGCAGTTCTTC.

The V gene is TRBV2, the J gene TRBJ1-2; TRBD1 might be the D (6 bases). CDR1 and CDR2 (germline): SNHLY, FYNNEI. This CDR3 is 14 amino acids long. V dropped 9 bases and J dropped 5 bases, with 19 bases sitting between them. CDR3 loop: CASTMDRPEYGYTF. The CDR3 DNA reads TGTGCCAGTACGATGGACAGACCCGAGTATGGCTACACCTTC.

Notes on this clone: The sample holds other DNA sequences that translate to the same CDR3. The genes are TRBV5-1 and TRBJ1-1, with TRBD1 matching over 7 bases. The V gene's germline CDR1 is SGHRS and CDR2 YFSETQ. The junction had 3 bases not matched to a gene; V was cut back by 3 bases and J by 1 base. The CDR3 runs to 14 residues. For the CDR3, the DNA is TGCGCCAGCAGCTCCGGGACAGCGAACACTGAAGCTTTCTTT. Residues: CASSSGTANTEAFF.

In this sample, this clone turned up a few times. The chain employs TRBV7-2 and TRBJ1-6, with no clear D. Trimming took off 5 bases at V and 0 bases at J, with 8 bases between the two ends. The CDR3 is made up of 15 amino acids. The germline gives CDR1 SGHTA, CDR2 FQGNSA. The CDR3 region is CASSAESSYNSPLHF. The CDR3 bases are TGTGCCAGCAGCGCAGAAAGCTCCTATAATTCACCCCTCCACTTT. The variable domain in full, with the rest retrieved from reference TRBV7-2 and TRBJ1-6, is GAGVSQSPSNKVTEKGKDVELRCDPISGHTALYWYRQSLGQGLEFLIYFQGNSAPDKSGLPSDRFSAERTGGSVSTLTIQRTQQEDSAVYLCASSAESSYNSPLHFGNGTRLTVT.

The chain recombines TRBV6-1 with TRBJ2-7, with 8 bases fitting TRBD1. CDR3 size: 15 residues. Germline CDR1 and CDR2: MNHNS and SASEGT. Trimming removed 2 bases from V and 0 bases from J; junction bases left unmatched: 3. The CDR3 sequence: CASSERTGLSYEQYF. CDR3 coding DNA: TGTGCCAGCAGTGAAAGGACAGGGCTCTCCTACGAGCAGTACTTC.